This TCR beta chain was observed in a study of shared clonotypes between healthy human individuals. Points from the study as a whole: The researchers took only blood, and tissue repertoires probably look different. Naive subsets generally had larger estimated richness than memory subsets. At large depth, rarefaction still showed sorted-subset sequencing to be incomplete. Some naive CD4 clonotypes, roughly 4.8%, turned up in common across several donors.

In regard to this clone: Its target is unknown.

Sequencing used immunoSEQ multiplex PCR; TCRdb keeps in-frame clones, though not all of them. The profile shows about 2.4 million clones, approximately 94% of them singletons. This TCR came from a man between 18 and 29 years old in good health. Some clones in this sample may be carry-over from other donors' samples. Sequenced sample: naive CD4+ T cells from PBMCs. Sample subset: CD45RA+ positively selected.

The CDR3 is CASSPYGTGYQETQYF. CDR3 nucleotide sequence: TGTGCCAGCAGTCCTTATGGGACAGGCTACCAAGAGACCCAGTACTTC. This chain joins TRBV27 and TRBJ2-5, with TRBD1 identical over 8 bases. The CDR3 length is 16 residues. V lost 5 bases and J lost 0; bases outside the gene matches: 8. Germline V gives CDR1 MNHEY, CDR2 SMNVEV (reference sequence).